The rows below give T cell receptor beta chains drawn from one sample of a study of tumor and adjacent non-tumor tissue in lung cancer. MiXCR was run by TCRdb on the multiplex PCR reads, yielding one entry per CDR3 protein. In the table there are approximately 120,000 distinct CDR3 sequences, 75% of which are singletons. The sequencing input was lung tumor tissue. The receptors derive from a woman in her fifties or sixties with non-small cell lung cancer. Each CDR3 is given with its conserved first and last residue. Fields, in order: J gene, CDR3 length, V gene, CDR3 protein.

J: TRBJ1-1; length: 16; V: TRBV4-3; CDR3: CASRQGAAGEDTEAFF
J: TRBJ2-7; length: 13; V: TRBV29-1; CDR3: CSVARTGGGEQYF
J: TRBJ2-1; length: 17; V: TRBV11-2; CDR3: CASGSKRGAGGIGEQFF
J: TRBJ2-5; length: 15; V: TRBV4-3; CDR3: CASSRHRVSRGTQYF
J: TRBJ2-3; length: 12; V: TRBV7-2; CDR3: CVSSPGEDTQYF
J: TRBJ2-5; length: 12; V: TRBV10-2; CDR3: CASSGMGETQYF
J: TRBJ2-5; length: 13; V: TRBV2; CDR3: CASSEDTGRTQYF
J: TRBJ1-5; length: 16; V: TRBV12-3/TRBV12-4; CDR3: CASSLMWGGQGGSQHF
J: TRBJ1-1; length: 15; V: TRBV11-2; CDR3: CASSLTTGMRAEAFF
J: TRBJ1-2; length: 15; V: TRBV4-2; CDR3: CFSSQDVTSNYGYTF
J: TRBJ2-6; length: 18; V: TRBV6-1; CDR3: CASSDKRKGSSGANALTF
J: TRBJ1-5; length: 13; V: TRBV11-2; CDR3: CASSQDRGQSQHF
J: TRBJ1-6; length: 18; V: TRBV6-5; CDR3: CASRGGQGDSPYNSPLHF
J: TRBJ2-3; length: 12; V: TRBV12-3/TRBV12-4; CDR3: CASSSYLWAQYF
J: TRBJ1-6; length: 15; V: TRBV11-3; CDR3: CASRLEDRYNSLHHF
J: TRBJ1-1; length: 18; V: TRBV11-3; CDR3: CVSSLIGPPGRMNTEAIF
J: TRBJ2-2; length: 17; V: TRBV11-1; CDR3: CVRSPRLAGGSTGELFF
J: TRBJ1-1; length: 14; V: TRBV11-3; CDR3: CASMLEASNTEAFF
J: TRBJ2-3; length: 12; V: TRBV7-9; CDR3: CASSLRTYTQYF
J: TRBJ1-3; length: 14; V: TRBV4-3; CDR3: CASSQFPVGNTIYF